These T cell receptor beta chains were read from a single sample in a study of blood T cell repertoires in COVID-19. TCRdb keeps only in-frame clones here, not all; method: immunoSEQ multiplex PCR. The sample includes roughly 120,000 clones, approximately 80% seen only once; the top ten take about 2.5%. Specimen: peripheral blood. Receptors were obtained from a man aged 45 to 65 with acute or convalescent COVID-19. The CDR3 runs from the conserved cysteine through the conserved F or W. A D gene is named only where the DNA matches it firmly. Some rows mark clone size as missing; the rest say once, few, many or name a class of expanded clone.

j_call,cdr3_length,d_call,v_call,clone_size,cdr3_nt,cdr3_aa
TRBJ2-7,14,TRBD1,TRBV28,NA,TGTGCCAGCAGCTGGACAGGGACGAGGAACGAGCAGTACTTC,CASSWTGTRNEQYF
TRBJ2-1,15,TRBD2,TRBV7-9,NA,TGTGCCAGCAGCTTAGGGCCTAGCGGGGTCAATGAGCAGTTCTTC,CASSLGPSGVNEQFF
TRBJ2-7,15,TRBD2,TRBV4-1,NA,TGCGCCAGCAGCCAACTTACTAGCGGAATCTACGAGCAGTACTTC,CASSQLTSGIYEQYF
TRBJ1-4,18,TRBD1,TRBV5-5,NA,TGTGCCAGCAGCTTGGCCTTAGGGACAGACGCAACTAATGAAAAACTGTTTTTT,CASSLALGTDATNEKLFF
TRBJ2-2,14,NA,TRBV6-5,NA,TGTGCCAGCAGTTACTCTAGATCGTCCGGGGAGCTGTTTTTT,CASSYSRSSGELFF
TRBJ2-5,12,NA,TRBV6-6,NA,TGTGCCAGCAGACGACAGCAAGAGACCCAGTACTTC,CASRRQQETQYF
TRBJ2-6,17,TRBD1,TRBV19,few,TGTGCCAGTAGTTCGGGACAGTCAAACTCTGGGGCCAACGTCCTGACTTTC,CASSSGQSNSGANVLTF
TRBJ1-1,15,NA,TRBV5-1,NA,TGCGCCAGCAGCTTGAGGCTAGACGGGAACACTGAAGCTTTCTTT,CASSLRLDGNTEAFF
TRBJ2-7,16,TRBD2,TRBV6-2/TRBV6-3,NA,TGTGCCAGCAGTTACTCGATTATGTTAGCGGGGGAAGAGCAGTACTTC,CASSYSIMLAGEEQYF
TRBJ1-2,13,TRBD1,TRBV30,NA,TGTGCCTGTACCACGGGACAGAACTATGGCTACACCTTC,CACTTGQNYGYTF
TRBJ2-3,18,TRBD2,TRBV28,NA,TGTGCCAGCAGCTTATTAGGTGCTAGCGGGAGTCTATCAGATACGCAGTATTTT,CASSLLGASGSLSDTQYF
TRBJ2-1,15,TRBD2,TRBV2,NA,TGTGCCAGCAGTGTTCTAGCGGGAGCTTACAATGAGCAGTTCTTC,CASSVLAGAYNEQFF
TRBJ1-1,15,NA,TRBV6-1,NA,TGTGCCAGCAGTGAACAAGTCAGGTGGGACACTGAAGCTTTCTTT,CASSEQVRWDTEAFF
TRBJ1-5,17,TRBD1,TRBV19,few,TGTGCCAGTAGTATAAGGACAGGGGGCCACGTCAATCAGCCCCAGCATTTT,CASSIRTGGHVNQPQHF
TRBJ1-2,16,NA,TRBV19,NA,TGTGCCAGTAGTCCTTATTCGACGACGGGTAACTATGACTACACCTTC,CASSPYSTTGNYDYTF
TRBJ2-5,16,TRBD2,TRBV3-1/TRBV3-2,NA,TGTGCCAGCAGCCCACTACGTCTAGCGGGAGAAGAGACCCAGTACTTC,CASSPLRLAGEETQYF
TRBJ2-7,19,TRBD2,TRBV6-2/TRBV6-3,NA,TGTGCCAGCAGTTACTCGGAGGGACTAGCGGGGGTCAGCTCCTACGAGCAGTACTTC,CASSYSEGLAGVSSYEQYF
TRBJ2-5,16,TRBD2,TRBV20-1,NA,TGCAGTGCTAGTCCACTAGCGGGGGGCGGACAAGAGACCCAGTACTTC,CSASPLAGGGQETQYF
TRBJ2-5,13,NA,TRBV30,NA,TGTGCCTGGTCTTTTCTTATCCGAGAGACCCAGTACTTC,CAWSFLIRETQYF
TRBJ2-2,13,NA,TRBV27,NA,TGTGCCAGCAATCCTACCAGGACCGGGGAGCTGTTTTTT,CASNPTRTGELFF
TRBJ1-1,13,NA,TRBV6-5,NA,TGTGCCAGCAGTTACTCGAGGTACGCTGAAGCTTTCTTT,CASSYSRYAEAFF
TRBJ1-1,14,NA,TRBV10-2,NA,TGCGCCAGCAGTCAGAACAGGGAGAACACTGAAGCTTTCTTT,CASSQNRENTEAFF
TRBJ2-1,15,TRBD2,TRBV24-1,few,TGTGCCACCAGTGAACTAGCGGGAGAGGTCGATGAGCAGTTCTTC,CATSELAGEVDEQFF
TRBJ1-5,16,TRBD1,TRBV7-2,NA,TGTGCCAGCAGCTTAGCGACAGGGCGCAGCAATCAGCCCCAGCATTTT,CASSLATGRSNQPQHF
TRBJ2-3,16,TRBD2,TRBV18,NA,TGTGCCAGCTCACCACCTGGTGGCGGGGGGACAGATACGCAGTATTTT,CASSPPGGGGTDTQYF
TRBJ2-7,12,NA,TRBV18,NA,TGTGCCAGCTCACGAGTTTCCTACGAGCAGTACTTC,CASSRVSYEQYF
TRBJ2-6,17,NA,TRBV10-2,NA,TGCGCCAGCAGTGAGACAGGTGTGAACTCTGGGGCCAACGTCCTGACTTTC,CASSETGVNSGANVLTF
TRBJ1-1,15,NA,TRBV28,NA,TGTGCCAGCAGTTCACCTTGGGGCCGAACCACTGAAGCTTTCTTT,CASSSPWGRTTEAFF
TRBJ1-2,18,TRBD1,TRBV7-8,NA,TGTGCCAGCAGCTTACTTGTCCCGACAGGGGGGTCCGCCTATGGCTACACCTTC,CASSLLVPTGGSAYGYTF
TRBJ1-2,15,TRBD1,TRBV19,NA,TGTGCCAGTAGTAGCGGACAGGGGGCTGACTTTGGCTACACCTTC,CASSSGQGADFGYTF
TRBJ1-1,14,NA,TRBV7-3,NA,TGTGCCAGCAGCCCAACGGTCCCGAACACTGAAGCTTTCTTT,CASSPTVPNTEAFF
TRBJ1-3,16,NA,TRBV28,NA,TGTGCCAGCAGTTTGTGGGAAGGGGGTTCACGAAACACCATATATTTT,CASSLWEGGSRNTIYF
TRBJ2-1,15,TRBD1,TRBV10-3,NA,TGTGCCATTTGGACCGGGACAGGGGATATCAATGAGCAGTTCTTC,CAIWTGTGDINEQFF
TRBJ1-2,15,NA,TRBV5-4,once,TGTGCCAGCAGCTTGGGACAGCCATCTAACTATGGCTACACCTTC,CASSLGQPSNYGYTF
TRBJ1-1,14,NA,TRBV10-1,NA,TGCGCCAGCAGTGATTCAGGTGGGCCGGCTGAAGCTTTCTTT,CASSDSGGPAEAFF
TRBJ2-3,13,NA,TRBV19,NA,TGTGCCAGTAGTGAGCTTAGCACAGATACGCAGTATTTT,CASSELSTDTQYF